One sample yielded the 20 T cell receptor beta chains listed below, sequenced in a study of human T cells and chemical hapten exposure. Stated time point: pre-sensitization, week 0. The treatment denotes: therapeutic diphenylcyclopropenone sensitization with weekly scalp DPC. TCRdb called the RACE reads again in MiXCR, with one record for every CDR3 protein. The sample consists of more than 300,000 distinct CDR3 sequences, approximately 5% of them appearing once. The sample consisted of whole blood, taken in connection with sensitization to the hapten diphenylcyclopropenone (DPC). These receptors were taken from a woman in her 50s with alopecia areata. Some clones in this sample may be carry-over from other donors' samples.

This clonotype was counted ten times or more. The rearrangement joins TRBV7-6 to TRBJ2-3; weak D call: TRBD2 (6 bases). Germline assignment: CDR1 SGHVS and CDR2 FNYEAQ. V dropped 4 bases and J dropped 0 bases, with 11 bases sitting between them. This CDR3 comprises 15 residues. CDR3 protein: CASSSDGGSTDTQYF. The CDR3 DNA follows: TGTGCCAGCAGCTCGGACGGGGGTAGCACAGATACGCAGTATTTT.

There are many counts of this clonotype. V is TRBV6-5 and J is TRBJ2-7; D remains unclear. Germline V CDR1 and CDR2: MNHEY, SVGAGI. Trimming left V 6 bases short and J 5 bases short, with 11 bases between. The CDR3 contains 12 residues. The CDR3 sequence: CASSPRRDEQYF. As DNA, the CDR3 is TGTGCCAGCAGCCCTCGAAGGGACGAGCAGTACTTC.

This clonotype has ten or more counts. The rearrangement uses TRBV7-6 and TRBJ2-3, with D possibly TRBD2 on 6 matching bases. The V gene lost 6 bases and the J gene lost 0 bases, with 13 bases spanning the gap. The CDR3 contains 15 residues. Per germline, CDR1 SGHVS and CDR2 FNYEAQ. CDR3 in DNA: TGTGCCAGCAGAGCTCTAAGCGGGAGCACAGATACGCAGTATTTT. Its translation is CASRALSGSTDTQYF.

This chain links TRBV6-5 with TRBJ2-7; a possible D gene is TRBD1 (6 bases). CDR3 length: 13 amino acids. CDR1 is MNHEY, CDR2 SVGAGI, per germline. CDR3 bases: TGTCGAGAATCCCGGGACACCACCTACGAGCAGTACTTC. Amino acid sequence: CRESRDTTYEQYF.

This clonotype was counted many times. The chain recombines TRBV29-1 with TRBJ2-1; D gene ambiguous. Germline V CDR1 and CDR2: SQVTM, ANQGSEA. This CDR3 has 14 amino acids. Trimming removed 8 bases at V and 2 bases at J, with 16 bases between. This chain's CDR3 is CSSDLGITYNEQFF. Written as DNA, the CDR3 is TGCAGCTCTGACCTAGGTATAACCTACAATGAGCAGTTCTTC.

The chain recombines TRBV6-1 with TRBJ2-1; a possible D gene is TRBD1 (6 bases). From germline, CDR1 is MNHNS and CDR2 SASEGT. Trimming left V 5 bases short and J 5 bases short, with 13 bases between. The CDR3 has 14 amino acids. CDR3 protein: CASSRDTYNNEQFF. The CDR3 region has the DNA TGTGCCAGCAGTCGGGACACGTACAACAATGAGCAGTTCTTC.

This clonotype was observed many times. The chain has TRBV20-1 and TRBJ1-5; D call uncertain. CDR1 and CDR2 from the germline V gene are DFQATT and SNEGSKA (reference sequence). The CDR3 loop spans 15 amino acids. Deletions cut 1 base from V and 2 bases from J, with 12 bases between. The CDR3 reads CSARGYILGNQPQHF. The CDR3 DNA reads as TGCAGTGCTAGAGGTTATATATTGGGCAATCAGCCCCAGCATTTT.

This clonotype came up many times. The chain combines TRBV7-6 with TRBJ1-1; possibly TRBD1 for D (5 bases). With 1 base removed from V and 3 bases from J, the gap between germline ends came to 6 bases. Per germline, CDR1 SGHVS and CDR2 FNYEAQ. The CDR3 contains 13 residues. The CDR3: CASSLGDDTEAFF. Here the CDR3 DNA reads TGTGCCAGCAGCTTAGGGGACGACACTGAAGCTTTCTTT.

This clonotype was seen a handful of times. The chain is built from TRBV20-1 and TRBJ2-7; 7 bases match TRBD2. Germline CDR1 and CDR2: DFQATT and SNEGSKA (reference sequence). V trimming: 3 bases; J trimming: 2 bases; junction bases outside the gene matches: 1. The CDR3 has 12 amino acids. The CDR3 loop reads CSASRGAYEQYF. CDR3 DNA sequence: TGCAGTGCTAGTCGGGGGGCCTACGAGCAGTACTTC.

The table lists this clonotype with many counts. This chain connects TRBV7-6 to TRBJ2-1, with D perhaps TRBD2 (5 bases). The CDR3 totals 12 residues. CDR1 SGHVS and CDR2 FNYEAQ come from the germline V gene. V was pared by 5 bases and J by 8 bases, with 10 bases between. CDR3 nucleotide sequence: TGTGCCAGCAGCCAAATAGCGTATGAGCAGTTCTTC. Translated: CASSQIAYEQFF.

In the case of this clonotype: A much larger clonotype is one base distant, so this may be a read error. The rearrangement links TRBV28 to TRBJ2-7; D may correspond to TRBD1 or TRBD2 (5 bases each). This CDR3 is built from 14 residues. CDR1 and CDR2 from the germline V gene are MDHEN and SYDVKM. The CDR3 DNA reads TGTGCCAGCAGCCCCGCAGGGAGCTCCTACAAGCAGTACTTC. Amino acids: CASSPAGSSYKQYF.

In its sample, this clonotype was seen a few times. The V call is TRBV6-2 or TRBV6-3, the J call TRBJ1-4, with D perhaps TRBD1 (5 bases). Trimming left V 5 bases short and J 11 bases short, with 15 bases between. Germline V gene sequence: CDR1 MNHEY, CDR2 SVGEGT. The CDR3 length is 13 residues. CDR3 residues: CASSPTEQRKLFF. CDR3 DNA sequence: TGTGCCAGCAGTCCGACAGAACAGAGGAAACTGTTTTTT.

There are many counts of this clonotype. The rearrangement links TRBV2 to TRBJ2-1; TRBD2 matches 11 bases. Losses at the gene ends were 4 bases for V and 7 bases for J; bases not matched to a gene: 6. The germline CDR1 and CDR2 sequences are SNHLY and FYNNEI. The CDR3 covers 15 residues. The CDR3 DNA reads TGTGCCAGCAGTGTACTAGCGGGAGAATCGAATGAGCAGTTCTTC. The encoded protein is CASSVLAGESNEQFF.

The chain links TRBV6-5 to TRBJ1-2, with 7 bases lining up with TRBD1. This CDR3 has 14 residues. Germline loops: CDR1 MNHEY, CDR2 SVGAGI. V lost 6 bases to trimming and J lost 2 bases; unmatched junction nucleotides: 6. As DNA, the CDR3 is TGTGCCAGCAGGAGACAGGGAAACAACTATGGCTACACCTTC. Translation gives CASRRQGNNYGYTF.

This clonotype was seen ten or more times. The chain has TRBV2 and TRBJ1-4; no reliable D call. Looked up from germline, CDR1 is SNHLY and CDR2 is FYNNEI. The CDR3 is 10 amino acids. Trimming cost V 8 bases and J 8 bases, with 6 bases left between them. For the CDR3, the DNA is TGTGCCAGCGAGGAAGAAAAACTGTTTTTT. Translating it yields CASEEEKLFF. Full variable domain (outside the CDR3, taken from reference TRBV2 and TRBJ1-4): EPEVTQTPSHQVTQMGQEVILRCVPISNHLYFYWYRQILGQKVEFLVSFYNNEISEKSEIFDDQFSVERPDGSNFTLKIRSTKLEDSAMYFCASEEEKLFFGSGTQLSVL.

A note on this clonotype: A much larger clone lies a single base off, so this may be a read error. This chain uses TRBV28 with TRBJ2-1, with D possibly called TRBD1 or TRBD2 (6 bases each). The CDR3 totals 15 residues. In germline, CDR1 is MDHEN, CDR2 SYDVKM. The DNA of the CDR3 is TGTGCCAGCAGTTTATTGGAGGGGGACGGCGATGAGGAGTTCTTC. Translating it yields CASSLLEGDGDEEFF.

This clonotype was picked up many times. The V gene is TRBV4-2, the J gene TRBJ1-4; D ambiguous. The germline V gene has CDR1 LGHNA and CDR2 YNFKEQ. The CDR3 has 17 amino acids. Trimming removed 2 bases at V and 6 bases at J, with 19 bases between. Here the CDR3 DNA reads TGTGCCAGCAGCCAAACGATCCTTTCGGGTCTCGATGAAAAACTGTTTTTT. It codes for CASSQTILSGLDEKLFF.

The sample holds a few counts of this clonotype. The J gene is TRBJ1-2, the V gene TRBV28; D is ambiguous. CDR3 length: 15 amino acids. The germline CDR1 and CDR2 sequences are MDHEN and SYDVKM. V lost 7 bases and J lost 2, with 17 bases in between. In DNA, the CDR3 is TGTGCCAGCAAGTCCGAGAAGGTTTTGAACTATGGCTACACCTTC. Its translation: CASKSEKVLNYGYTF.

In this sample, this clonotype turned up many times. The V and J genes are TRBV6-2 or TRBV6-3 and TRBJ1-1, with no clear D. This CDR3 is built from 14 residues. Trimming cost V 5 bases and J 4 bases, with 14 bases left between them. Germline loops: CDR1 MNHEY, CDR2 SVGEGT. The CDR3 protein is CASSPRPWGTEAFF. CDR3 DNA: TGTGCCAGCAGTCCCAGACCCTGGGGCACTGAAGCTTTCTTT.

This chain uses TRBV7-3 with TRBJ1-4, with D possibly matching TRBD1 (6 bases). This CDR3 is built from 15 residues. Looked up from germline, CDR1 is SGHTA and CDR2 is FQGTGA. V was cut by 5 bases and J by 6 bases, with 16 bases left in between. In DNA form, the CDR3 reads TGTGCCAGCAGCCCCAAGGGGGGCTCGTATGAAAAACTGTTTTTT. It codes for CASSPKGGSYEKLFF.